The 23 T cell receptor beta chains listed next were all sequenced from one sample in a study of T cell responses to AZD1222 COVID-19 vaccine. Data came from immunoSEQ multiplex PCR; TCRdb stores just in-frame clones and leaves some out. Among about 94,000 clones listed, around 85% were seen once. The sample consisted of peripheral blood, taken 28 days after the second AZD1222 dose. These receptors were obtained from an adult who received the AZD1222 COVID-19 vaccine.

This chain joins TRBV18 and TRBJ1-2; D is possibly TRBD1 (5 bases). Between the trimmed V and J ends, which lost 2 bases and 6 bases, there was a span of 10 bases. CDR1 and CDR2 (germline): KGHSH, LQKENI. This CDR3 comprises 13 residues. The CDR3 spells CASSPEGRDGYTF. CDR3 nucleotide sequence: TGTGCCAGCTCACCAGAGGGGAGGGATGGCTACACCTTC. The whole variable domain, filled in from reference TRBV18 and TRBJ1-2, reads NAGVMQNPRHLVRRRGQEARLRCSPMKGHSHVYWYRQLPEEGLKFMVYLQKENIIDESGMPKERFSAEFPKEGPSILRIQQVVRGDSAAYFCASSPEGRDGYTFGSGTRLTVV.

The chain uses TRBV4-1 and TRBJ2-3; D gene uncertain. CDR3 length: 16 amino acids. Germline V gives CDR1 MGHRA, CDR2 YSYEKL. Trimming removed 0 bases from V and 0 bases from J, with 10 bases in between. The CDR3: CASSQEGQASTDTQYF. DNA for the CDR3: TGCGCCAGCAGCCAAGAGGGCCAGGCCAGCACAGATACGCAGTATTTT.

V usage is TRBV19 and J usage is TRBJ1-2; no clear D gene. Trimming removed 4 bases from V and 7 bases from J, with 7 bases in between. Germline CDR1 and CDR2: LNHDA and SQIVND (reference sequence). This CDR3 spans 11 amino acids. The CDR3 region is CASSNRGGYTF. In DNA, the CDR3 is TGTGCCAGTAGTAATCGCGGTGGCTACACCTTC.

This rearrangement joins TRBV4-2 to TRBJ1-6; no reliable D call. V was pared by 0 bases and J by 9 bases, with 15 bases between. CDR1 and CDR2 from the germline V gene are LGHNA and YNFKEQ. The CDR3 length is 16 residues. CDR3 sequence (DNA): TGTGCCAGCAGCCAAGATCCGGGGATTGGAAGTTCACCCCTCCACTTT. Translation gives CASSQDPGIGSSPLHF.

The chain is built from TRBV2 and TRBJ2-1, with TRBD1 identical over 7 bases. Germline CDR1 is SNHLY and CDR2 is FYNNEI. This CDR3 has 14 amino acids. V trimming: 5 bases; J trimming: 7 bases; junction bases outside the gene matches: 8. The CDR3 DNA reads TGTGCCAGCAGTACGGACAGGACCGAGAATGAGCAGTTCTTC. This sequence encodes CASSTDRTENEQFF. Variable domain in full (rest from reference TRBV2 and TRBJ2-1): EPEVTQTPSHQVTQMGQEVILRCVPISNHLYFYWYRQILGQKVEFLVSFYNNEISEKSEIFDDQFSVERPDGSNFTLKIRSTKLEDSAMYFCASSTDRTENEQFFGPGTRLTVL.

V usage is TRBV6-2 or TRBV6-3 and J usage is TRBJ2-7, with D tentatively TRBD1 (6 bases). V was shortened by 2 bases and J by 3 bases, with 11 bases between the two germline ends. Germline V gene data show CDR1 as MNHEY and CDR2 as SVGEGT. The CDR3 runs to 14 residues. The DNA for the CDR3 is TGTGCCAGCAGTTACCCCCGGGACAACTACGAGCAGTACTTC. Encoded protein: CASSYPRDNYEQYF.

This clone was counted once. The junction differs from germline at one of its ends, possibly a read error. This rearrangement joins TRBV7-3 to TRBJ2-3; D gene uncertain. The CDR3 has 15 residues. The germline V gene encodes CDR1 SGHTA and CDR2 FQGTGA. The CDR3 region is CASSLAPASIDTQYF. CDR3 nucleotides: TGTGCCAGCAGCTTAGCCCCTGCGAGCATAGATACGCAGTATTTT.

The V call is TRBV27, the J call TRBJ1-6; TRBD1 might be the D (5 bases). The ends were cut back, 4 bases at V and 4 bases at J, with 14 bases in the middle. This CDR3 is 16 amino acids long. The germline V gene encodes CDR1 MNHEY and CDR2 SMNVEV (reference sequence). CDR3 in amino acids: CASSSPLRGYNSPLHF. In DNA form, the CDR3 reads TGTGCCAGCAGTTCCCCCCTCCGGGGGTATAATTCACCCCTCCACTTT.

This clone was recorded a few times. The rearrangement uses TRBV7-3 and TRBJ2-1; 10 bases line up with TRBD1. V was clipped by 5 bases and J by 8 bases; unmatched bases: 9. This CDR3 region has 15 residues. Germline loops: CDR1 SGHTA, CDR2 FQGTGA. The CDR3 region has the DNA TGTGCCAGCAGCACCGACAGGGGGCGGATTGATGAGCAGTTCTTC. It codes for CASSTDRGRIDEQFF.

This clone has only a few counts. The V gene is TRBV29-1, the J gene TRBJ1-3, with 7 nucleotides matching TRBD1. CDR1 is SQVTM, CDR2 ANQGSEA, per germline. With V trimmed by 2 bases and J by 0 bases, 4 bases remained unmatched. This CDR3 has 15 amino acids. The DNA of the CDR3 is TGCAGCGTTGAACGGACAGGCGACTCTGGAAACACCATATATTTT. This codes for CSVERTGDSGNTIYF.

This sequence joins TRBV4-2 and TRBJ2-5; D is perhaps TRBD2 (6 bases). Germline V gene lookup returns CDR1 LGHNA and CDR2 YNFKEQ. This CDR3 region has 15 residues. V was cut by 6 bases and J by 1 base, with 15 bases left in between. CDR3 coding DNA: TGTGCCAGCAGTCGGGCGGGGCTCGGCCAAGAGACCCAGTACTTC. Translated: CASSRAGLGQETQYF.

The chain combines TRBV6-2 or TRBV6-3 with TRBJ2-6, with a possible D match to TRBD2 (7 bases). V dropped 0 bases and J dropped 0 bases, with 12 bases sitting between them. Germline V CDR1 and CDR2: MNHEY, SVGEGT. This CDR3 is built from 18 residues. The CDR3 bases are TGTGCCAGCAGTTACTCGGGGGGGGGCCTCTCTGGGGCCAACGTCCTGACTTTC. Amino acids: CASSYSGGGLSGANVLTF.

The chain employs TRBV5-1 and TRBJ2-3; D is unclear. V lost 0 bases, J lost 1 base, and 15 bases lay in between. Germline V lookup: CDR1 SGHRS, CDR2 YFSETQ. This CDR3 region has 17 residues. The CDR3 bases are TGCGCCAGCAGCTTGGTAGGCGGCGGCGAGGGCACAGATACGCAGTATTTT. It translates to CASSLVGGGEGTDTQYF.

This chain links TRBV12-5 with TRBJ2-5; 8 bases agree with TRBD1. The V segment lost 1 base and the J segment 5 bases; nucleotides outside the gene matches: 6. The CDR3 has 15 residues. In germline, CDR1 is LGHNT, CDR2 FRNRAP. The CDR3 DNA follows: TGTGCTAGTGGTTTGGGGACAGGGATGGGGGAGACCCAGTACTTC. Amino acid sequence: CASGLGTGMGETQYF.

This chain links TRBV5-8 with TRBJ2-5; the match to TRBD1 covers 7 bases. The CDR3 is 16 amino acids. V was pared by 4 bases and J by 5 bases, with 14 bases of the junction left unmatched. CDR1 and CDR2 from the germline V gene are SGHTS and YDEGEE. The CDR3 DNA reads TGTGCCAGCAGCGAGAGTAGGGGGCTCCCCGGGGAGACCCAGTACTTC. It translates to CASSESRGLPGETQYF.

The CDR3 sequence: CASSDNLNTEAFF. CDR3 in DNA: TGTGCCAGCTCGGACAATTTGAACACTGAAGCTTTCTTT. The chain has TRBV18 and TRBJ1-1, with D perhaps matching TRBD1 (5 bases). This CDR3 is 13 amino acids long. V lost 6 bases, J lost 0 bases, and 8 bases lay in between. Germline CDR1 and CDR2: KGHSH and LQKENI.

Only a few counts were recorded for this clone. V usage is TRBV19 and J usage is TRBJ2-2; a weak D match, TRBD1 (5 bases). V gave up 2 bases and J gave up 8 bases, with 12 bases separating them. Germline V gene data show CDR1 as LNHDA and CDR2 as SQIVND (reference sequence). CDR3 length: 14 amino acids. The CDR3 region is CASSIRQPWGELFF. CDR3 sequence (DNA): TGTGCCAGTAGTATAAGACAGCCTTGGGGGGAGCTGTTTTTT. The whole variable domain, filled in from reference TRBV19 and TRBJ2-2, reads DGGITQSPKYLFRKEGQNVTLSCEQNLNHDAMYWYRQDPGQGLRLIYYSQIVNDFQKGDIAEGYSVSREKKESFPLTVTSAQKNPTAFYLCASSIRQPWGELFFGEGSRLTVL.

This chain links TRBV9 with TRBJ2-1; TRBD1 matches at 7 bases. Germline assignment: CDR1 SGDLS and CDR2 YYNGEE. CDR3 length equals 15 residues. With V trimmed by 0 bases and J by 4 bases, 4 bases remained unmatched. The CDR3 reads CASSVGAGGYNEQFF. CDR3 bases: TGTGCCAGCAGCGTAGGGGCAGGGGGATACAATGAGCAGTTCTTC.

This sequence joins TRBV5-6 and TRBJ2-5, with TRBD2 as a possible D gene (6 bases). The CDR3 runs to 16 residues. CDR1 SGHDT and CDR2 YYEEEE come from the germline V gene. V was clipped by 3 bases and J by 1 base, with 16 bases between them. The CDR3 here is CASSSRLADLQETQYF. CDR3 DNA sequence: TGTGCCAGCAGCTCCCGGTTAGCGGACCTCCAAGAGACCCAGTACTTC.

The rearrangement joins TRBV5-5 to TRBJ2-6, with 7 bases that match TRBD1. The CDR3 consists of 20 residues. V lost 0 bases and J lost 2; bases outside the gene matches: 14. CDR1 is SGHKS and CDR2 is YYEKEE in the germline V gene (reference sequence). The CDR3 here is CASSLATGIEDFTGANVLTF. For the CDR3, the DNA is TGTGCCAGCAGCTTGGCGACAGGGATTGAAGACTTTACTGGGGCCAACGTCCTGACTTTC.

The gene calls are TRBV11-2 and TRBJ2-5; perhaps D is TRBD1 or TRBD2 (5 bases each). V gave up 3 bases and J gave up 6 bases, with 20 bases separating them. CDR1 SGHAT and CDR2 FQNNGV come from the germline V gene. The CDR3 spans 16 residues. This chain's CDR3 is CASSFVRGAGGKTQYF. Here the CDR3 DNA reads TGTGCCAGCAGCTTTGTCCGGGGCGCGGGCGGAAAGACCCAGTACTTC.

The CDR3 reads CASGRQGGGTRTDTQYF. CDR3 coding DNA: TGTGCCAGCGGTCGGCAGGGCGGGGGAACGCGCACAGATACGCAGTATTTT. J is TRBJ2-3 and V is TRBV6-6; 7 nucleotides line up with TRBD2. The V gene's germline CDR1 is MNHNY and CDR2 SVGAGI (reference sequence). This CDR3 has 17 amino acids. The J segment lost 1 base and the V segment lost 8 bases, leaving 15 bases of the junction unmatched.

The chain recombines TRBV18 with TRBJ2-1; either TRBD1 or TRBD2 may supply D (5 bases each). Trimming removed 3 bases from V and 6 bases from J, with 15 bases in between. Germline V gene data show CDR1 as KGHSH and CDR2 as LQKENI. This CDR3 has 15 amino acids. For the CDR3, the DNA is TGTGCCAGCTCACCCCCTTCCTCTGGGGGCAATGAGCAGTTCTTC. This translates into CASSPPSSGGNEQFF. The full variable domain, in which reference TRBV18 and TRBJ2-1 provide the parts outside the CDR3, is NAGVMQNPRHLVRRRGQEARLRCSPMKGHSHVYWYRQLPEEGLKFMVYLQKENIIDESGMPKERFSAEFPKEGPSILRIQQVVRGDSAAYFCASSPPSSGGNEQFFGPGTRLTVL.